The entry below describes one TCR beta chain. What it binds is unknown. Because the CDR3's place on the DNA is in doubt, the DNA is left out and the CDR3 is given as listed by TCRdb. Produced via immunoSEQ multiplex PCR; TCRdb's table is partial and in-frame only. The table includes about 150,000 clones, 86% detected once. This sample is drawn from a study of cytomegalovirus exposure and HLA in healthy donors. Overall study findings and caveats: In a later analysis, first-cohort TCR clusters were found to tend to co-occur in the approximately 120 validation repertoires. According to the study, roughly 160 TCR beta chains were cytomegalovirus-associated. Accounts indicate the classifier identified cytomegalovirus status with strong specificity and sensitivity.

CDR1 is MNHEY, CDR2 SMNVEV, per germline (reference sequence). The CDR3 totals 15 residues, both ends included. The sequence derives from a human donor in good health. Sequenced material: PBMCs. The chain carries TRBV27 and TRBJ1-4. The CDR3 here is CASSLGTGGGEKLFF.